Below, 7 T cell receptor beta chains from the same sample are listed, as sequenced in a study of human T cells and chemical hapten exposure. TCRdb reanalysed the RACE reads using MiXCR and keeps one entry per CDR3 protein. The data contain about 82,000 distinct CDR3 sequences, about 10% of them seen just once; the ten biggest clones take up roughly 4%. The time point is: patch test 1, 2 weeks after DPC sensitization. Treatment denoted: therapeutic diphenylcyclopropenone sensitization with weekly scalp DPC. Sample: whole blood, taken in connection with sensitization to the hapten diphenylcyclopropenone (DPC). These receptors originate from a woman aged 50 to 60 with alopecia areata. Some clones in this sample may be carry-over from other donors' samples.

This clonotype showed up just a few times. The chain recombines TRBV28 with TRBJ1-5; D perhaps matches TRBD1 (5 bases). Trimming removed 3 bases from V and 4 bases from J, with 13 bases in between. Germline-derived CDR1 and CDR2 are MDHEN and SYDVKM. The CDR3 runs to 15 residues. The chain's CDR3 is CASSFGRVRNQPQHF. DNA for the CDR3: TGTGCCAGCAGTTTTGGCAGGGTCAGGAATCAGCCCCAGCATTTT. The full variable domain, completed using reference TRBV28 and TRBJ1-5, is DVKVTQSSRYLVKRTGEKVFLECVQDMDHENMFWYRQDPGLGLRLIYFSYDVKMKEKGDIPEGYSVSREKKERFSLILESASTNQTSMYLCASSFGRVRNQPQHFGDGTRLSIL.

The chain couples TRBV7-2 to TRBJ2-3; no clear D gene. In germline, CDR1 is SGHTA, CDR2 FQGNSA. This CDR3 has 12 residues. Deletions cut 7 bases from V and 3 bases from J, with 8 bases between. In DNA form, the CDR3 reads TGTGCCAGCACCGCTTCTACAGATACGCAGTATTTT. Amino acids: CASTASTDTQYF.

The sample holds a few counts of this clonotype. CDR3 in DNA: TGTGCCAGCAGTTATCCGCCACACAATGAGCAGTTCTTC. Amino acids: CASSYPPHNEQFF. The V and J genes are TRBV6-2 or TRBV6-3 and TRBJ2-1, with no clear D. The CDR3 contains 13 residues. The germline V and J ends were trimmed by 3 bases and 5 bases, with 8 bases remaining between them. Germline-derived CDR1 and CDR2 are MNHEY and SVGEGT.

This clonotype was detected many times. This chain links TRBV29-1 with TRBJ2-3, with D unclear. The V and J ends lost 4 bases and 3 bases respectively, with 2 bases between them. The germline gives CDR1 SQVTM, CDR2 ANQGSEA. This CDR3 spans 10 amino acids. CDR3 sequence reads: CSVGTDTQYF. DNA of the CDR3: TGCAGCGTTGGAACAGATACGCAGTATTTT.

This clonotype was counted only a few times. The rearrangement links TRBV5-1 to TRBJ2-1; D is ambiguous. Germline assignment: CDR1 SGHRS and CDR2 YFSETQ. Trimming stripped 0 bases from V and 7 bases from J, with 5 bases between. This CDR3 has 12 residues. CDR3 DNA: TGCGCCAGCAGCTTGGGTGTAAATGAGCAGTTCTTC. It translates to CASSLGVNEQFF.

This clonotype was found many times. The rearrangement uses TRBV4-1 and TRBJ1-1; the match to TRBD1 covers 7 bases. This CDR3 region has 14 residues. V was pared by 5 bases and J by 5 bases, with 8 bases of the junction left unmatched. Germline assignment: CDR1 MGHRA and CDR2 YSYEKL. CDR3 protein: CASSGPLRGTEAFF. In DNA, the CDR3 is TGCGCCAGCAGCGGCCCACTCAGGGGGACTGAAGCTTTCTTT.

The chain uses TRBV12-3 or TRBV12-4 and TRBJ2-7; D is unresolved. Trimming removed 0 bases at V and 0 bases at J, with 9 bases between. The length of the CDR3 is 15 residues. Written as DNA, the CDR3 is TGTGCCAGCAGTTTAGCGACACCGAGCTCCTACGAGCAGTACTTC. Amino acids: CASSLATPSSYEQYF.